This TCR beta chain was recorded in a study of early T cells in non-severe SARS-CoV-2 infection. Germline trimming cut 0 bases from V and 7 bases from J; bases unmatched to any gene: 10. The CDR3 is 18 residues long. Per germline, CDR1 SGHRS and CDR2 YFSETQ. TCRdb recomputed calls from the 5' RACE reads with MiXCR, one row per CDR3 protein. The sample has tens of thousands of distinct CDR3 sequences, approximately 6.1% seen once. The sequence derives from an adult who was a healthcare worker with PCR-confirmed SARS-CoV-2 infection or an uninfected control (not recorded which). The sample here was whole blood, taken at baseline. V usage is TRBV5-1 and J usage is TRBJ2-3, with 14 positions matching TRBD2. CDR3: CASSLEGTGTSGRNTQYF. The CDR3 coding sequence is TGCGCCAGCAGCTTGGAGGGAACCGGGACTAGCGGGAGAAATACGCAGTATTTT.